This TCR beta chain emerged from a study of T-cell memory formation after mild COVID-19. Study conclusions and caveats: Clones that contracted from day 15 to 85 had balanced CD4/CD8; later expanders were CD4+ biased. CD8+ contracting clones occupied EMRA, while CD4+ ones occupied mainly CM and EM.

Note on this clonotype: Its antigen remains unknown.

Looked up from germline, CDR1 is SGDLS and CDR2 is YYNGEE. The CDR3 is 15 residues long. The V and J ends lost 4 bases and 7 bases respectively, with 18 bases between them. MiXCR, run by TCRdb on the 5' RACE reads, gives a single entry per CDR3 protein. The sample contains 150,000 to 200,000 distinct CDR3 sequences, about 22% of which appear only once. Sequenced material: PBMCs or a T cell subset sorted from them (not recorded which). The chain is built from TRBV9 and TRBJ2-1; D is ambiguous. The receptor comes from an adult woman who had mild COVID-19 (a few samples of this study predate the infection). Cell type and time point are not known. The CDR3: CASSRYGEARNEQFF. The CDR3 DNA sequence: TGTGCCAGCAGCCGATATGGTGAAGCGAGGAATGAGCAGTTCTTC.